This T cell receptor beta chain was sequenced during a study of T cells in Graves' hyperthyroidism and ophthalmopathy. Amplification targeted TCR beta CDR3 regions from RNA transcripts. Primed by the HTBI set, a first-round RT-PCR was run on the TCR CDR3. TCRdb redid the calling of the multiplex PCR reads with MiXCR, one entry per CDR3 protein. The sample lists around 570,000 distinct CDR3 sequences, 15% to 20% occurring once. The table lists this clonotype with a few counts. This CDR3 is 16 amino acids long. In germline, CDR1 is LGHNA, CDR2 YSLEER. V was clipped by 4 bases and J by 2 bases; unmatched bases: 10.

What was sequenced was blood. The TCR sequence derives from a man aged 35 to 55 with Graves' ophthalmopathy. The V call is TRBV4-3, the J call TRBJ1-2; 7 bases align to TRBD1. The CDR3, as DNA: TGCGCCAGCAGCCCAGGGTACAGGGGCCGCAACTATGGCTACACCTTC. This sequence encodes CASSPGYRGRNYGYTF.